This is a list of T cell receptor beta chains from one sample in a study of radiotherapy plus CTLA-4 blockade in lung cancer. The table came from immunoSEQ multiplex PCR; TCRdb's copy has only in-frame clones and leaves some out. In the table there are about 60,000 clones, 77% of which are singletons. This sample comprised peripheral blood, obtained from a patient treated with radiotherapy plus ipilimumab. These receptors all come from a human donor with non-small cell lung cancer who had a partial response to radiotherapy plus ipilimumab. Each CDR3 is given with its conserved first and last residue. D genes are given only for firm matches. Size is omitted from some rows. Given values are once, few, many or a class for expanded clones.

>TRBJ2-7|-|TRBV6-1|-
TGTGCCACTACCCTAGGTGACGAGCAGTACTTC
CATTLGDEQYF
>TRBJ2-3|-|TRBV2|-
TGTGCCAGCAGAGCGGACAGAGAATATACAGATACGCAGTATTTT
CASRADREYTDTQYF
>TRBJ2-1|TRBD2|TRBV12-5|-
TGTGCTAGTGGTTTTGCTAGCGGAATTGAGCAGTTCTTC
CASGFASGIEQFF
>TRBJ1-2|TRBD1|TRBV30|-
TGTGCCTGGAGATGGACAGGGAGTTCCTATGGCTACACCTTC
CAWRWTGSSYGYTF
>TRBJ2-5|TRBD2|TRBV11-2|-
TGTGCCAGCAGCCCCGGGACTAGCGGAGGCGAGACCCAGTACTTC
CASSPGTSGGETQYF
>TRBJ2-7|TRBD2|TRBV5-4|once
TGTGCCAGCAGCCCCGGGTGGGGGGGGACGAGTAAGCAGTACTTC
CASSPGWGGTSKQYF
>TRBJ1-5|-|TRBV15|-
TGTGCCACCAGCTCTCAATTCCAAGGAGGGGTCAATCAGCCCCAGCATTTT
CATSSQFQGGVNQPQHF
>TRBJ2-7|-|TRBV7-9|-
TGTGCCAGCAGCTTAGGGACAAGCTCCTACGAGCAGTACTTC
CASSLGTSSYEQYF
>TRBJ2-3|TRBD2|TRBV7-3|-
TGTGCCAGCAGCTTAACTCCCCAGCGGGGGGGAGATACGCAGTATTTT
CASSLTPQRGGDTQYF
>TRBJ2-7|TRBD1|TRBV30|-
TGTGCCTGGAGTGGGACAGGGGGTGTTCGGCAGTACTTC
CAWSGTGGVRQYF